These 8 T cell receptor beta chains were sequenced from one sample in a study of blood T cell repertoires in COVID-19. The protocol was immunoSEQ multiplex PCR, while the TCRdb copy is restricted to in-frame clones and leaves out a portion. In the table there are 270,000 or so clones, around 89% of which are singletons. The sample comprised peripheral blood. All receptors derive from a man aged 40-55 years with acute or convalescent COVID-19.

The rearrangement links TRBV7-9 to TRBJ1-6, with D possibly matching TRBD1 (6 bases). CDR3 length equals 15 residues. Germline V gives CDR1 SEHNR, CDR2 FQNEAQ (reference sequence). Trimming took off 1 base at V and 6 bases at J, with 10 bases between the two ends. For the CDR3, the DNA is TGTGCCAGCAGCTTAGTAGGGGGTAGTAATTCACCCCTCCACTTT. Its protein is CASSLVGGSNSPLHF.

The genes are TRBV10-3 and TRBJ1-2, with 10 bases matching TRBD1. The CDR3 spans 17 residues. The J segment lost 4 bases and the V segment lost 6 bases, leaving 14 bases of the junction unmatched. The germline V gene has CDR1 ENHRY and CDR2 SYGVKD. The CDR3 DNA is TGTGCCATCAGCGACGCCGGGACAGGGGCCTATATCTATGGCTACACCTTC. Translated: CAISDAGTGAYIYGYTF.

This clone has only a few counts. The gene calls are TRBV7-9 and TRBJ2-7; no definite D call. CDR1 SEHNR and CDR2 FQNEAQ come from the germline V gene (reference sequence). CDR3 size: 11 residues. The V end was cut by 10 bases, the J end by 7 bases, with 14 bases between. The DNA of the CDR3 is TGTGCCACCTCTGTCCTGGAGGAGCAGTACTTC. Translating it yields CATSVLEEQYF.

CDR3 nucleotide sequence: TGTGCCAGCAGCCCTCAGGCCAACAGCTACACTGAAGCTTTCTTT. This encodes CASSPQANSYTEAFF. V and J are TRBV9 and TRBJ1-1; D gene unclear. V dropped 4 bases and J dropped 3 bases, with 16 bases sitting between them. CDR3 length equals 15 residues. Germline CDR1 SGDLS, CDR2 YYNGEE.

The chain carries TRBV19 and TRBJ2-6; D is unclear. The germline CDR1 and CDR2 sequences are LNHDA and SQIVND (reference sequence). This CDR3 region has 14 residues. Trimming removed 9 bases at V and 0 bases at J, with 9 bases between. The chain's CDR3 is CASSVYSGANVLTF. The CDR3 bases are TGTGCCAGCTCGGTTTACTCTGGGGCCAACGTCCTGACTTTC.

This clone was seen more than once but under ten times. CDR3 nucleotides: TGCGCCAGCAGCTTATCCCTAAACACCGGGGAGCTGTTTTTT. Amino acid sequence: CASSLSLNTGELFF. V and J are TRBV5-1 and TRBJ2-2, with D unclear. Germline V CDR1 and CDR2: SGHRS, YFSETQ. This CDR3 is 14 amino acids long. Trimming took off 2 bases at V and 2 bases at J, with 7 bases between the two ends.

The rearrangement uses TRBV7-9 and TRBJ1-1; 10 bases align to TRBD1. The CDR3 has 16 residues. Germline V gene sequence: CDR1 SEHNR, CDR2 FQNEAQ (reference sequence). J lost 1 base, V lost 5 bases, and 7 bases had no gene match. The CDR3 DNA reads TGTGCCAGCAGCCTCCGGGACAGGGGTAAGAACACTGAAGCTTTCTTT. Protein product: CASSLRDRGKNTEAFF.

V and J are TRBV19 and TRBJ2-1, with 8 bases identical to TRBD2. The CDR3 is made up of 14 amino acids. CDR1 and CDR2 (germline): LNHDA, SQIVND (reference sequence). Trimming took 4 bases from V and 5 from J; bases not matched to a gene: 4. CDR3 residues: CASSTAGGNNEQFF. DNA for the CDR3: TGTGCCAGTAGTACGGCGGGGGGAAACAATGAGCAGTTCTTC.